The rows below give T cell receptor beta chains drawn from one sample of a study of PD-1 blockade in classical Hodgkin lymphoma. TCRdb's table, derived via immunoSEQ multiplex PCR, lists solely in-frame clones and lacks some. The sample has under 70,000 clones, around 88% seen once; the top ten hold around an eighth. The source was peripheral blood mononuclear cells (PBMCs), collected at baseline. These receptors were taken from a human donor with classical Hodgkin lymphoma. Both conserved end residues are part of each CDR3. Each record gives: V gene, J gene, D gene, CDR3 protein. A D gene is named only where the DNA matches it firmly.

v_gene: TRBV28; j_gene: TRBJ2-5; d_gene: -; CDR3aa: CASRGIQETQYF
v_gene: TRBV7-8; j_gene: TRBJ2-2; d_gene: TRBD2; CDR3aa: CASTLGRVRNTGELFF
v_gene: TRBV7-9; j_gene: TRBJ2-2; d_gene: TRBD2; CDR3aa: CASSPPSGANTGELFF
v_gene: TRBV4-3; j_gene: TRBJ2-5; d_gene: TRBD2; CDR3aa: CASSQDTAGGEETQYF
v_gene: TRBV5-8; j_gene: TRBJ1-5; d_gene: TRBD1; CDR3aa: CASSWGQGGPQHF
v_gene: TRBV15; j_gene: TRBJ1-1; d_gene: -; CDR3aa: CATSKVQAEAFF
v_gene: TRBV4-2; j_gene: TRBJ2-6; d_gene: TRBD2; CDR3aa: CASSQEAAGFGGGASGANVLTF
v_gene: TRBV5-1; j_gene: TRBJ2-7; d_gene: -; CDR3aa: CASSDASDGISYEQYF
v_gene: TRBV5-4; j_gene: TRBJ2-3; d_gene: -; CDR3aa: CASSARLGVEDTQYF
v_gene: TRBV18; j_gene: TRBJ2-5; d_gene: -; CDR3aa: CASSAQGIAETQYF
v_gene: TRBV7-2; j_gene: TRBJ2-5; d_gene: -; CDR3aa: CASSLAHSQETQYF
v_gene: TRBV5-6; j_gene: TRBJ1-4; d_gene: -; CDR3aa: CASSFGSSEKLFF
v_gene: TRBV19; j_gene: TRBJ1-5; d_gene: -; CDR3aa: CASSIDIWQPTSNQPQHF
v_gene: TRBV30; j_gene: TRBJ1-5; d_gene: TRBD1; CDR3aa: CAWSVQGYQPQHF
v_gene: TRBV5-8; j_gene: TRBJ2-7; d_gene: -; CDR3aa: CASSRKTGAFYEQYF
v_gene: TRBV2; j_gene: TRBJ1-5; d_gene: -; CDR3aa: CASSEPLYRANNQPQHF
v_gene: TRBV4-1; j_gene: TRBJ1-3; d_gene: -; CDR3aa: CASSQEGSSGNTIYF
v_gene: TRBV6-5; j_gene: TRBJ1-5; d_gene: -; CDR3aa: CASIGSGGRNQPQHF
v_gene: TRBV29-1; j_gene: TRBJ1-3; d_gene: -; CDR3aa: CSVEVTGRGFGNTIYF
v_gene: TRBV4-3; j_gene: TRBJ2-1; d_gene: TRBD1; CDR3aa: CASSQSPGTGGIDEQFF
v_gene: TRBV28; j_gene: TRBJ2-7; d_gene: -; CDR3aa: CASTIVRIGSYEQYF
v_gene: TRBV25-1; j_gene: TRBJ2-5; d_gene: TRBD2; CDR3aa: CASSEEWGGLETQYF
v_gene: TRBV19; j_gene: TRBJ1-2; d_gene: -; CDR3aa: CASSIAGSGYTF
v_gene: TRBV9; j_gene: TRBJ2-3; d_gene: -; CDR3aa: CASSVGGRGTDTQYF
v_gene: TRBV7-9; j_gene: TRBJ2-4; d_gene: TRBD1; CDR3aa: CASSADRGKNIQYF
v_gene: TRBV7-2; j_gene: TRBJ2-7; d_gene: -; CDR3aa: CASSFGRTYEQYF
v_gene: TRBV5-8; j_gene: TRBJ1-6; d_gene: TRBD1; CDR3aa: CASSVRQGVSPLHF
v_gene: TRBV30; j_gene: TRBJ1-1; d_gene: -; CDR3aa: CAWSAGPNTEAFF
v_gene: TRBV5-1; j_gene: TRBJ2-1; d_gene: -; CDR3aa: CASRYTFSSYNEQFF